These 29 T cell receptor beta chains originate from one sample sequenced in a study of tumor-infiltrating lymphocytes in primary liver carcinoma. Researchers generated TCR beta cDNA from about 0.5 ug of total RNA, relying on a constant-region primer. Libraries of TCR beta came from three nested multiplex PCR rounds with slightly modified ARM-PCR. Researchers ran the first two PCR rounds for 9 to 10 cycles each with TRBV1-TRBV30 forward primers and a C-beta reverse primer. TCRdb itself ran the multiplex PCR reads through MiXCR, one entry per CDR3 protein. The sample lists some 130,000 distinct CDR3 sequences, approximately 71% seen once, with 8.1% in the top ten. Extraction of RNA together with DNA used about 17-31 mg of unsorted bulk tissue. Material: tumor-adjacent normal liver tissue. The receptors stem from a woman aged 60-75 years with primary liver carcinoma and hepatitis B virus infection.

Comment on this clonotype: The missing conserved phenylalanine or tryptophan at the end of this CDR3 makes a read error likely. V and J are TRBV11-2 and TRBJ2-1, with 14 bases fitting TRBD2. Trimming removed 5 bases from V and 10 bases from J; junction bases left unmatched: 7. Germline-derived CDR1 and CDR2 are SGHAT and FQNNGV. The CDR3 is 15 residues long. The CDR3 loop reads CASSPRLAGGHEQFL. For the CDR3, the DNA is TGTGCCAGCAGCCCCCGACTAGCGGGAGGGCACGAGCAGTTCCTC.

J is TRBJ2-3 and V is TRBV6-6; D is tentatively TRBD1 or TRBD2 (5 bases each). Trimming took off 9 bases at V and 5 bases at J, with 15 bases between the two ends. Germline V lookup: CDR1 MNHNY, CDR2 SVGAGI (reference sequence). The CDR3 consists of 13 residues. CDR3 nucleotide sequence: TGTGCCAGTAGTACAACTAGGGGAGATACGCAGTATTTT. Protein product: CASSTTRGDTQYF.

The V and J genes are TRBV29-1 and TRBJ2-7; the D gene is possibly TRBD1 (6 bases). Germline loops: CDR1 SQVTM, CDR2 ANQGSEA. The CDR3 spans 13 residues. CDR3 nucleotides: TGCATCGCCGGCAACCCCGGAACAGGGAAACAGTACTTC. Translation: CIAGNPGTGKQYF.

Of note for this clonotype: A single base separates this from a much larger clone, so it may be a read error. The chain combines TRBV5-4 with TRBJ1-1; D not resolved. Germline V gene lookup returns CDR1 SGHNT and CDR2 YYREEE (reference sequence). The CDR3 length is 14 residues. With 1 base removed from V and 4 bases from J, the gap between germline ends came to 11 bases. The CDR3 DNA reads TGTGCCAGCAGCTTGAGGGCGGACGGCACTGAAGCTTTCTTT. It is translated as CASSLRADGTEAFF. The entire variable domain, with the rest obtained from reference TRBV5-4 and TRBJ1-1, is as follows: ETGVTQSPTHLIKTRGQQVTLRCSSQSGHNTVSWYQQALGQGPQFIFQYYREEENGRGNFPPRFSGLQFPNYSSELNVNALELDDSALYLCASSLRADGTEAFFGQGTRLTVV.

Sample share makes this clonotype medium-sized (0.01 to 0.1%). The chain links TRBV6-5 to TRBJ2-6; D is unresolved. This CDR3 is 14 amino acids long. Trimming cost V 4 bases and J 0 bases, with 4 bases left between them. CDR1 and CDR2 (germline): MNHEY, SVGAGI. The CDR3 loop is CASSWDSGANVLTF. As DNA, the CDR3 is TGTGCCAGCAGTTGGGACTCTGGGGCCAACGTCCTGACTTTC.

Comments on this clonotype: An end of the junction does not agree with germline; a read error may underlie this. The V call is TRBV4-2, the J call TRBJ2-5; no reliable D call. CDR3 length: 15 residues. CDR1 LGHNA and CDR2 YNFKEQ come from the germline V gene. In DNA form, the CDR3 reads TGTGCCATCAGCCCCGACTCTTGGACGATCGAGACCCAGTACTTC. It encodes CAISPDSWTIETQYF.

The sample holds a few counts of this clonotype. A much bigger clone sits one base away, suggesting this may be a read error. This chain links TRBV5-1 with TRBJ1-2; 9 positions agree with TRBD1. Germline CDR1 and CDR2: SGHRS and YFSETQ. This CDR3 spans 15 amino acids. V dropped 6 bases and J dropped 3; count of bases not matched to a gene: 9. CDR3 DNA: TGCGCCAGCAAAGGACAGGGGCTCACCTACTATGGCTACACCTTC. Its protein is CASKGQGLTYYGYTF. The full variable domain, rest sourced from reference TRBV5-1 and TRBJ1-2, is KAGVTQTPRYLIKTRGQQVTLSCSPISGHRSVSWYQQTPGQGLQFLFEYFSETQRNKGNFPGRFSGRQFSNSRSEMNVSTLELGDSALYLCASKGQGLTYYGYTFGSGTRLTVV.

This chain joins TRBV19 and TRBJ1-1; tentative D call: TRBD1 (5 bases). Between the trimmed V and J ends, which lost 6 bases and 5 bases, there was a span of 16 bases. The CDR3 is 14 amino acids. Germline values: CDR1 LNHDA, CDR2 SQIVND (reference sequence). The CDR3 here is CASSVTARTTEAFF. The CDR3, as DNA: TGTGCCAGTAGCGTGACAGCCAGAACTACTGAAGCTTTCTTT.

As concerns this clonotype: The junction and the germline gene differ at one end; a read error may be behind it. The rearrangement joins TRBV7-9 to TRBJ1-2; D is uncertain. This CDR3 comprises 11 residues. Germline V gives CDR1 SEHNR, CDR2 FQNEAQ (reference sequence). CDR3 nucleotide sequence: TGTGCCAGCAGCTTAGGTGACGGCTACATCTTC. It is translated as CASSLGDGYIF.

This chain uses TRBV6-1 with TRBJ1-5; D uncertain. V lost 8 bases and J 6 bases, leaving 23 bases between the germline ends. This CDR3 is built from 16 residues. From germline, CDR1 is MNHNS and CDR2 SASEGT. The CDR3 DNA is TGTGCCAGCCGAGAGTGGGCCCCTGGTCTACCTCAGCCCCAGCATTTT. This translates into CASREWAPGLPQPQHF.

The V and J genes are TRBV28 and TRBJ2-7; TRBD2 aligns across 11 bases. V lost 6 bases, J lost 4 bases, and 8 bases stayed unmatched. The CDR3 is 15 residues long. Germline CDR1 and CDR2: MDHEN and SYDVKM. DNA for the CDR3: TGTGCCAGCAGACCCACTAGCGGGAGTACATACGAGCAGTACTTC. Its translation: CASRPTSGSTYEQYF.

The rearrangement joins TRBV2 to TRBJ2-7; D remains ambiguous. The germline V gene has CDR1 SNHLY and CDR2 FYNNEI. The CDR3 is made up of 13 amino acids. The ends were cut back, 2 bases at V and 1 base at J, with 6 bases in the middle. The CDR3 sequence: CASSERGSYEQYF. CDR3 bases: TGTGCCAGCAGTGAAAGAGGTTCCTACGAGCAGTACTTC.

A word on this clonotype: One end of the junction does not line up with germline, which may come from a read error. This sequence joins TRBV13 and TRBJ2-1; 8 nucleotides match TRBD2. Germline CDR1 is PRHDT and CDR2 is FYEKMQ (reference sequence). There are 13 residues in the CDR3. The CDR3 loop reads CATSTSGGRKQSF. The DNA of the CDR3 is TGTGCCACCAGCACGTCTGGCGGGAGGAAGCAGTCCTTC.

This clonotype has a count of ten or more. This chain connects TRBV6-1 to TRBJ2-7; D ambiguous. This CDR3 comprises 12 residues. CDR1 and CDR2 from the germline V gene are MNHNS and SASEGT. V was cut by 6 bases and J by 0 bases, with 6 bases left in between. The CDR3 is CASSLSSYEQYF. DNA of the CDR3: TGTGCCAGCAGCCTTAGCTCCTACGAGCAGTACTTC.

This clonotype came up many times. The gene calls are TRBV5-1 and TRBJ1-5; 7 bases map to TRBD1. This CDR3 is built from 14 residues. The germline gives CDR1 SGHRS, CDR2 YFSETQ. V shed 4 bases and J 5 bases; nucleotides not matched to a gene: 6. CDR3 sequence reads: CASSVSGGDQPQHF. In nucleotides, the CDR3 is TGCGCCAGCAGCGTATCAGGGGGGGATCAGCCCCAGCATTTT.

Details on this clonotype: The conserved closing phenylalanine or tryptophan is absent in this CDR3, likely reflecting a read error. This chain links TRBV5-4 with TRBJ1-1; D is uncertain. Germline assignment: CDR1 SGHNT and CDR2 YYREEE (reference sequence). The CDR3 is 13 residues long. V was shortened by 3 bases and J by 1 base, with 7 bases between the two germline ends. CDR3 sequence reads: CASSSRTNTEAFY. For the CDR3, the DNA is TGTGCCAGCAGCTCGCGGACGAACACTGAAGCTTTCTAT.

About this clonotype itself: This may arise from a read error, as a much more abundant clone is one base away. J is TRBJ2-1 and V is TRBV19; TRBD1 is a possible D gene (6 bases). Germline values: CDR1 LNHDA, CDR2 SQIVND (reference sequence). This CDR3 has 16 residues. CDR3 coding DNA: TGTGCCAGTAGTATGGTGCGAGGGGGTTCCTACAATGTGCAGTTCTTC. This encodes CASSMVRGGSYNVQFF.

Notes on this clonotype: A read error may produce the germline difference seen at one junction end. The chain combines TRBV11-1 with TRBJ2-7, with a tentative D call TRBD2 (6 bases). CDR1 is SGHAT and CDR2 is FQDESV in the germline V gene (reference sequence). The CDR3 is made up of 14 amino acids. The CDR3 sequence: CASSGDIGSYEQYF. The CDR3 coding sequence is TGTGCCAGCAGCGGAGATATCGGGAGCTACGAGCAGTATTTC.

A word on this clonotype: This may be a read error, as it is one base from a much larger clone. This chain uses TRBV7-9 with TRBJ2-7; tentatively, D is TRBD1 (5 bases). This CDR3 has 14 amino acids. V was shortened by 5 bases and J by 3 bases, with 14 bases between the two germline ends. CDR1 is SEHNR and CDR2 is FQNEAQ in the germline V gene (reference sequence). The CDR3 DNA sequence: TGTGCCAGCAGCGCCGCAGGGTCCTACTACGAGCAGTACTTC. It specifies CASSAAGSYYEQYF.

A note on this clonotype: A read error may account for a junction end that differs from germline. The chain employs TRBV6-5 and TRBJ1-6; D gene unclear. Germline values: CDR1 MNHEY, CDR2 SVGAGI. CDR3 size: 15 residues. The CDR3 loop reads CASTRRPTYNSLLHF. CDR3 bases: TGTGCCAGCACCAGAAGGCCCACCTATAATTCACTCCTCCACTTT.

A single count supports this clonotype. Germline and junction disagree at one end, which may indicate a read error. The V call is TRBV11-2, the J call TRBJ2-1; D is unclear. CDR1 is SGHAT and CDR2 is FQNNGV in the germline V gene. The CDR3 contains 14 residues. The chain's CDR3 is CANSQELGKNGQFF. The DNA for the CDR3 is TGTGCCAACAGTCAAGAATTGGGGAAGAATGGGCAGTTCTTC.

As concerns this clonotype: Just one base apart from a much larger clone, this may be a read error. The chain carries TRBV28 and TRBJ1-1, with D perhaps matching TRBD1 (5 bases). The CDR3 sequence is 14 residues long. Germline assignment: CDR1 MDHEN and CDR2 SYDVKM. Trimming removed 3 bases from V and 7 bases from J, with 15 bases in between. The CDR3 DNA is TGTGCCAGCAGTTTGGGGGATATGAGTAGTGAAGCTTTCTTT. Amino acid sequence: CASSLGDMSSEAFF.

Notes on this clonotype: Since a much larger clone is just one base distant, this may be a read error. J is TRBJ2-1 and V is TRBV7-9; 7 bases are a match to TRBD2. The CDR3 totals 15 residues. Germline V lookup: CDR1 SEHNR, CDR2 FQNEAQ (reference sequence). The CDR3 sequence is CASSFLGGVRDERFF. The CDR3 DNA is TGTGCCAGCAGCTTTTTGGGAGGGGTTAGGGATGAGCGGTTCTTC. Filled out from reference TRBV7-9 and TRBJ2-1, the complete variable domain reads DTGVSQNPRHKITKRGQNVTFRCDPISEHNRLYWYRQTLGQGPEFLTYFQNEAQLEKSRLLSDRFSAERPKGSFSTLEIQRTEQGDSAMYLCASSFLGGVRDERFFGPGTRLTVL.

On this clonotype: A read error is possible here, since a much larger clone lies one base away. In DNA form, the CDR3 reads TGTGTCAGCAGTTTGCGAGGACGGATGAACACTGAAGCTTTCTTT. It specifies CVSSLRGRMNTEAFF. This rearrangement joins TRBV28 to TRBJ1-1; D ambiguous. The CDR3 has 15 amino acids. Looked up from germline, CDR1 is MDHEN and CDR2 is SYDVKM.

Comment on this clonotype: A read error may account for a junction end that differs from germline. V usage is TRBV10-1 and J usage is TRBJ2-1; D is possibly TRBD1 (5 bases). From germline, CDR1 is WNHNN and CDR2 SYGVQD (reference sequence). CDR3 size: 15 residues. Here the CDR3 DNA reads TGCGCCAGCAGTGAAGGCTCCGGCTGGACATGGTTGAAGTTCTTT. Translated: CASSEGSGWTWLKFF.

By share, this clonotype counts as medium-sized. The V gene is TRBV11-2, the J gene TRBJ2-7; 8 nucleotides align to TRBD1. Germline assignment: CDR1 SGHAT and CDR2 FQNNGV. This CDR3 is built from 15 residues. V dropped 1 base and J dropped 2; count of bases not matched to a gene: 4. DNA of the CDR3: TGTGCCAGCAGCTTAGTCCCGACAGGGGCCTACGAGCAGTACTTC. As protein: CASSLVPTGAYEQYF.

In regard to this clonotype: A much larger clone differs by one base, so this may be a read error. Because it lacks the conserved phenylalanine or tryptophan at the end, this CDR3 is likely a read error. The V gene is TRBV28, the J gene TRBJ2-7; 7 bases fit TRBD1. The V gene's germline CDR1 is MDHEN and CDR2 SYDVKM. J was trimmed by 4 bases and V by 6 bases; bases with no gene match: 12. CDR3 length: 15 amino acids. The CDR3 region is CASSQTGFVSYEQYL. The CDR3 DNA is TGTGCCAGCAGCCAGACAGGGTTCGTTTCGTACGAGCAGTACCTC.

Concerning this clonotype: A much larger clone differs from this one at a single base, so this may be a read error. The CDR3 coding sequence is TGTGCCAGCAGCCGCGGAGGGGACTATGGCTACACCTTC. Encoded protein: CASSRGGDYGYTF. The chain recombines TRBV4-2 with TRBJ1-2; possibly TRBD1 for D (5 bases). The CDR3 has 13 residues. With 4 bases removed from V and 3 bases from J, the gap between germline ends came to 9 bases. CDR1 and CDR2 from the germline V gene are LGHNA and YNFKEQ.

The chain recombines TRBV4-2 with TRBJ2-3; a possible D gene is TRBD2 (6 bases). The CDR3 loop spans 18 amino acids. V dropped 11 bases and J dropped 3 bases, with 30 bases sitting between them. Germline CDR1 and CDR2: LGHNA and YNFKEQ. CDR3 sequence: CAGSQFWRDFCPTDTQYF. In DNA, the CDR3 is TGTGCCGGTAGCCAGTTCTGGCGGGACTTCTGCCCTACAGATACGCAGTATTTT.